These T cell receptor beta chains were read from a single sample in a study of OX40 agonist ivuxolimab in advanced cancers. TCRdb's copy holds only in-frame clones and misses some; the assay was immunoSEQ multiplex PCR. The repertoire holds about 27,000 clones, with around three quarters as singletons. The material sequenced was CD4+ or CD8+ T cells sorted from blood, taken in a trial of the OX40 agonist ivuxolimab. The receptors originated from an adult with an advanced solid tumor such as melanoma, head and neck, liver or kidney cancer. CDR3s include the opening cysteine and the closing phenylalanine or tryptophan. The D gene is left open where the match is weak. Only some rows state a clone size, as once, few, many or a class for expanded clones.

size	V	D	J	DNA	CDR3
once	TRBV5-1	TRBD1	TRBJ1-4	TGCGCCAGCAGCCTGGACAGGGGGCGAGAAAAACTGTTTTTT	CASSLDRGREKLFF
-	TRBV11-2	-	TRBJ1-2	TGTGCCAGCAGATCTGACGAGGAATATGGCTACACCTTC	CASRSDEEYGYTF
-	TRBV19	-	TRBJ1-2	TGTGCCAGTAGTATATACAGGGATCCTCCTGGCTACACCTTC	CASSIYRDPPGYTF
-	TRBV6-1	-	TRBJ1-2	TGTGCCAGCAGTCTCTATGGCTACACCTTC	CASSLYGYTF
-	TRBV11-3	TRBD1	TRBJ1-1	TGTGCCAGCAGCGAACAGGGGGCTGGGAACACTGAAGCTTTCTTT	CASSEQGAGNTEAFF
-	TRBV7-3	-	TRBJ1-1	TGTGCCAGCAGCTTCGGCGCTTCCGGAACAACTGAAGCTTTCTTT	CASSFGASGTTEAFF
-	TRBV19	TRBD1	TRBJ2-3	TGTGCCAGTAGTGCCGGGTCCGGGACAGGGGGCACAGATACGCAGTATTTT	CASSAGSGTGGTDTQYF
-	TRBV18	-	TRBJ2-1	TGTGCCAGCTCACCACCTCTACGGAGCTCCTACAATGAGCAGTTCTTC	CASSPPLRSSYNEQFF
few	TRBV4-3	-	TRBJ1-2	TGCGCCAGCAGCCAAGATCGCGCAGGGGCTAACTATGGCTACACCTTC	CASSQDRAGANYGYTF
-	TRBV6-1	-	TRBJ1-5	TGTGCCAGCAGTGAACTCCCTTATCAGCCCCAGCATTTT	CASSELPYQPQHF
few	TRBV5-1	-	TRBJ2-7	TGCGCCAGCAGCTCCGTTAGCACCTCCTACGAGCAGTACTTC	CASSSVSTSYEQYF
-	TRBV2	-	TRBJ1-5	TGTGCCAGCAGTGGGGGAGCCGCGGGGGGACAGCCCCAGCATTTT	CASSGGAAGGQPQHF
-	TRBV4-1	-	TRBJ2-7	TGCGCCAGCAGCCAAGAGACCCGAGGGTGGGACGAGCAGTACTTC	CASSQETRGWDEQYF
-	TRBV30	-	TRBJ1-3	TGTGCCTGTACCGGAAACTCTGGAAACACCATATATTTT	CACTGNSGNTIYF
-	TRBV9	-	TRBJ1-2	TGTGCCAGCAGCGCTCGGGGTCGGGACTATGGCTACACCTTC	CASSARGRDYGYTF
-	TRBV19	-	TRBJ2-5	TGTGCCAGTAGTATTGACTACCAAGAGACCCAGTACTTC	CASSIDYQETQYF
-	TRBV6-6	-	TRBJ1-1	TGTGCCAGCAGTACGAGGGTGGGGAACACTGAAGCTTTCTTT	CASSTRVGNTEAFF
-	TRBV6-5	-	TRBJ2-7	TGTGCCAGCAGTTATAATTGGTGGAGCTACGAGCAGTACTTC	CASSYNWWSYEQYF
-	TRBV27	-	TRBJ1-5	TGTGCCAGCAGACGTGGTCAGCCCCAGCATTTT	CASRRGQPQHF
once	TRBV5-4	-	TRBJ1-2	TGTGCCAGCAGCGGACCACTACACTATGGCTACACCTTC	CASSGPLHYGYTF
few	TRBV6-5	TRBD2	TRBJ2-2	TGTGCCAGCAGTTCGTTTACTAGCGGCTTAGCCGGGGAGCTGTTTTTT	CASSSFTSGLAGELFF
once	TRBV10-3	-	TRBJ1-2	TGTGCCATCAGTGAGTCGGGGGGGTTCTATGGCTACACCTTC	CAISESGGFYGYTF
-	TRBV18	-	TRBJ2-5	TGTGCCAGCTCACCACCGGTAGGGGGACAAGAGACCCAGTACTTC	CASSPPVGGQETQYF
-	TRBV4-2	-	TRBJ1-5	TGTGCCAGAAGCCCCCAGGACAGCAATAGCAATCAGCCCCAGCATTTT	CARSPQDSNSNQPQHF
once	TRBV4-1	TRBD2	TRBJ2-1	TGCGCCAGCAGCCAAGGACTAGCTCGATCCTTATCCAATGAGCAGTTCTTC	CASSQGLARSLSNEQFF
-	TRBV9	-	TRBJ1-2	TGTGCCAGCAGCGTAGATCGGGGAGGCTACACCTTC	CASSVDRGGYTF
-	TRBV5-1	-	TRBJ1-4	TGCGCCAGCAGCTTGGACCCAAGGGGACCGAATGAAAAACTGTTTTTT	CASSLDPRGPNEKLFF
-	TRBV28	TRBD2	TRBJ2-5	TGTGCCAGCAGACTCAGGACTAGCGCTTACCAAGAGACCCAGTACTTC	CASRLRTSAYQETQYF
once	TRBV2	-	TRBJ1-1	TGTGCCAGCAGTCCCCGGGCGAACACTGAAGCTTTCTTT	CASSPRANTEAFF
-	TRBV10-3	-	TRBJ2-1	TGTGCCATCAGATCGGGATCTATGGTCAATGAGCAGTTCTTC	CAIRSGSMVNEQFF
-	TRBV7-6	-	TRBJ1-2	TGTGCCAGCAGTCGTGAGTGGCGTAACTATGGCTACACCTTC	CASSREWRNYGYTF